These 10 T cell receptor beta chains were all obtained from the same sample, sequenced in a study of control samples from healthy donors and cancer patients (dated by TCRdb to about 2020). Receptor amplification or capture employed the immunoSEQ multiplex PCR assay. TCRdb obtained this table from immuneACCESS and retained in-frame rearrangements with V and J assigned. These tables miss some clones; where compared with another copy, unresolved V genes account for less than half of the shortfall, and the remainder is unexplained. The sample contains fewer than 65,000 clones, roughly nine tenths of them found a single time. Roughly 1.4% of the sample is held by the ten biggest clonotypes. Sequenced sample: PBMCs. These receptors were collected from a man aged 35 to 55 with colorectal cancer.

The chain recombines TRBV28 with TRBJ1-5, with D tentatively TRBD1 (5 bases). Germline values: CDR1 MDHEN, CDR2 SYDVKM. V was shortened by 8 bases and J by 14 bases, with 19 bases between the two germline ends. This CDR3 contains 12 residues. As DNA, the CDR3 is TGTGCCAGCCGGGACCATGGGGTTGGAAAGCATTTT. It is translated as CASRDHGVGKHF. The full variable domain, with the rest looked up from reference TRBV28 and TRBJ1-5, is DVKVTQSSRYLVKRTGEKVFLECVQDMDHENMFWYRQDPGLGLRLIYFSYDVKMKEKGDIPEGYSVSREKKERFSLILESASTNQTSMYLCASRDHGVGKHFGDGTRLSIL.

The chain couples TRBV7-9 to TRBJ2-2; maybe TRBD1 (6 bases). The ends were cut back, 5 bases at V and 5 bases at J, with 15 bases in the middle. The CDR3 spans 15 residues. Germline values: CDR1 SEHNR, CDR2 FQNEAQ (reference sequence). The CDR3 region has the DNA TGTGCCAGCAGCCTCCCGGACAGTGATACCGGGGAGCTGTTTTTT. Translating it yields CASSLPDSDTGELFF. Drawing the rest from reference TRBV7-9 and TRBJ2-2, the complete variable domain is DTGVSQNPRHKITKRGQNVTFRCDPISEHNRLYWYRQTLGQGPEFLTYFQNEAQLEKSRLLSDRFSAERPKGSFSTLEIQRTEQGDSAMYLCASSLPDSDTGELFFGEGSRLTVL.

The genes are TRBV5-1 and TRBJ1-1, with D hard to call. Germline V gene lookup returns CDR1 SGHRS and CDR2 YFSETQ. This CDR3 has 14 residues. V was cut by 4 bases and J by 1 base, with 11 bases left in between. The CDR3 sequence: CASSAVQANTEAFF. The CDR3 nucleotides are TGCGCCAGCAGCGCAGTCCAGGCGAACACTGAAGCTTTCTTT.

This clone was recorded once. CDR3 coding DNA: TGTGCCAGCAGCCCAGTAGGAGGGGAGGGTCAGCCCCAGCATTTT. It yields the protein CASSPVGGEGQPQHF. This chain links TRBV7-6 with TRBJ1-5; TRBD1 is a possible D gene (5 bases). Trimming removed 5 bases from V and 6 bases from J, with 17 bases in between. The germline V gene encodes CDR1 SGHVS and CDR2 FNYEAQ. This CDR3 is 15 amino acids long.

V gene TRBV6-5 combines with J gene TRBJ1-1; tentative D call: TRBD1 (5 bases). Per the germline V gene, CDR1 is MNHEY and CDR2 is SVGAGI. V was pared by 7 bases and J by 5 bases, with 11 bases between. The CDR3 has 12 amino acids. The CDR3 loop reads CASKTRGTEAFF. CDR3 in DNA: TGTGCCAGCAAGACAAGGGGAACTGAAGCTTTCTTT.

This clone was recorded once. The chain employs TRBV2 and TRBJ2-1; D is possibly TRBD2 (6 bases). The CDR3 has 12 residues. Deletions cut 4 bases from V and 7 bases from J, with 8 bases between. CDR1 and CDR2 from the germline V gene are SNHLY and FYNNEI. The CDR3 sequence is CASSVLANEQFF. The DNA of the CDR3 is TGTGCCAGCAGTGTGCTAGCGAATGAGCAGTTCTTC. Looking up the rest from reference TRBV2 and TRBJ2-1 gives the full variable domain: EPEVTQTPSHQVTQMGQEVILRCVPISNHLYFYWYRQILGQKVEFLVSFYNNEISEKSEIFDDQFSVERPDGSNFTLKIRSTKLEDSAMYFCASSVLANEQFFGPGTRLTVL.

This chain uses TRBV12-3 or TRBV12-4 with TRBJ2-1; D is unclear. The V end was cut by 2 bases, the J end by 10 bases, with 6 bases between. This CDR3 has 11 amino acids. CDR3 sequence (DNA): TGTGCCAGCAGTTTAATACAGGAGCAGTTCTTC. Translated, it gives CASSLIQEQFF.

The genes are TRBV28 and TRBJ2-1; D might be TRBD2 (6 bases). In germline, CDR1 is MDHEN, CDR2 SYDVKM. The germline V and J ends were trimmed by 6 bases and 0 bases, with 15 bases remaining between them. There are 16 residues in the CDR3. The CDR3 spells CASRPPLATSYNEQFF. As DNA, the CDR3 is TGTGCCAGCAGGCCTCCCCTAGCGACCTCCTACAATGAGCAGTTCTTC.

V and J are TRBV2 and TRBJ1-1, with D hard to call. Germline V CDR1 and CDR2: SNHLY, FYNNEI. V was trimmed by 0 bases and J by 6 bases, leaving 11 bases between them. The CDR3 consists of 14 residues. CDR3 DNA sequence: TGTGCCAGCAGTGAAGCGTTAGCGTCTCCTGAAGCTTTCTTT. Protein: CASSEALASPEAFF.

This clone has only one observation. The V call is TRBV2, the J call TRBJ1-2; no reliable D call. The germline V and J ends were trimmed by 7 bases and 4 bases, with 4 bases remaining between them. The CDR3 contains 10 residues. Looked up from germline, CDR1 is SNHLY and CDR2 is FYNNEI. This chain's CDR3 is CASNGYGYTF. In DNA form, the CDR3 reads TGTGCCAGCAATGGCTATGGCTACACCTTC.